This entry describes one T cell receptor beta chain. Germline V gene lookup returns CDR1 MRHNA and CDR2 SNTAGT. The V and J ends lost 0 bases and 2 bases, in that order; junction bases with no gene match: 3. The CDR3 spans 15 residues. CD45RO-negative, CCR7-selected cells formed the naive CD8 fraction, which excluded terminally differentiated effector memory CD45RA+ cells. This entry belongs to a study of shared clonotypes between healthy human individuals. Data came from immunoSEQ multiplex PCR; TCRdb stores just in-frame clones and leaves some out. This repertoire shows about 590,000 clones, 95% to 96% found once; its top ten account for 0.085% to 0.11%.

This TCR was recovered from a woman aged 25 to 39 in good health. The V gene is TRBV6-4, the J gene TRBJ2-7; 8 bases map to TRBD2. The sequencing input was naive CD8+ T cells sorted from blood. CDR3: CASSDSREGAYEQYF. Here the CDR3 DNA reads TGTGCCAGCAGTGACTCTCGGGAGGGTGCCTACGAGCAGTACTTC.